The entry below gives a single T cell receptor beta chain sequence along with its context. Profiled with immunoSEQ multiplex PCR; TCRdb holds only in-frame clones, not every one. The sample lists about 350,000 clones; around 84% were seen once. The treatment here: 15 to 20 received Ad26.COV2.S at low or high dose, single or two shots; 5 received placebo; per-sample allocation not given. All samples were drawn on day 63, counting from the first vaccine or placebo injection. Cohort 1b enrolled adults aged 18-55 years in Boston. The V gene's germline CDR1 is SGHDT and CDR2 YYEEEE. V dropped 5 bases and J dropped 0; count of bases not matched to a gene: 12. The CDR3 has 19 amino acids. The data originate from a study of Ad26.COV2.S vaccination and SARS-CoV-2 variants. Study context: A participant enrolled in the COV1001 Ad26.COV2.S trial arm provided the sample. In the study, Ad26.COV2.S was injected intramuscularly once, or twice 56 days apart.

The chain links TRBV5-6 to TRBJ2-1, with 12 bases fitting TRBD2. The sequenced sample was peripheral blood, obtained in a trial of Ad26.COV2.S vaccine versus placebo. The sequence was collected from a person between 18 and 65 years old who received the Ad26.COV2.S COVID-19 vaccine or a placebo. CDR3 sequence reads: CASSPWRLAGGSSYNEQFF. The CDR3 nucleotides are TGTGCCAGCAGTCCCTGGAGGCTAGCGGGAGGGAGCTCCTACAATGAGCAGTTCTTC. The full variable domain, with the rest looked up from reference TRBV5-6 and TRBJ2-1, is DAGVTQSPTHLIKTRGQQVTLRCSPKSGHDTVSWYQQALGQGPQFIFQYYEEEERQRGNFPDRFSGHQFPNYSSELNVNALLLGDSALYLCASSPWRLAGGSSYNEQFFGPGTRLTVL.